This T cell receptor beta chain is from a study of cytomegalovirus exposure and HLA in healthy donors. Study-wide findings and caveats: Some V segments, TRBV6-2 and TRBV6-3 among them, were indistinguishable and were therefore excluded.

The PCR made use of 60 Vbeta and 13 Jbeta primers. Sequenced by immunoSEQ multiplex PCR; TCRdb stores in-frame clones only, minus some. The sample consists of about 170,000 clones, under 80% of them appearing once. The CDR3 has 16 residues. V was cut by 1 base and J by 4 bases, with 16 bases left in between. Germline CDR1 SGHVS, CDR2 FQNEAQ. Notes on this clone: Its antigen remains unknown.

This TCR was sampled from a female donor in good health and CMV-seronegative. V and J are TRBV7-8 and TRBJ1-2; tentative D call: TRBD1 (5 bases). What was sequenced was PBMCs. CDR3 amino acids: CASSLDRFHDSYGYTF. For the CDR3, the DNA is TGTGCCAGCAGCTTAGACCGATTCCACGACAGCTATGGCTACACCTTC.